These 5 T cell receptor beta chains share one sample of origin, sequenced in a study of OX40 agonist ivuxolimab in advanced cancers. Libraries were prepared through the immunoSEQ multiplex PCR assay. TCRdb mirrors the immuneACCESS table, restricted to in-frame sequences. Some clones are absent from its copies; in checked studies, under half trace to an unresolved V gene, and the reason for the others is unknown. For this sample the table gives roughly 80,000 clones, of which roughly 93% were detected only once. The ten biggest clones cover 5.5% to 7% of the sample. Material: CD4+ or CD8+ T cells sorted from blood, obtained in a trial of the OX40 agonist ivuxolimab. These receptors came from an adult with an advanced solid tumor such as melanoma, head and neck, liver or kidney cancer.

The chain joins TRBV19 to TRBJ2-1; D remains unclear. There are 13 residues in the CDR3. Trimming stripped 5 bases from V and 8 bases from J, with 13 bases between. Germline CDR1 is LNHDA and CDR2 is SQIVND (reference sequence). The CDR3 loop is CASSPYPSYEQFF. DNA of the CDR3: TGTGCCAGTAGTCCCTACCCTAGTTATGAGCAGTTCTTC.

This sequence joins TRBV29-1 and TRBJ2-5, with 7 bases matching TRBD1. The V segment lost 8 bases and the J segment 4 bases; nucleotides outside the gene matches: 10. The germline CDR1 and CDR2 sequences are SQVTM and ANQGSEA. The CDR3 has 13 residues. As DNA, the CDR3 is TGCAGCCACTTTGGCGAGGGGGCAGAGACCCAGTACTTC. The encoded protein is CSHFGEGAETQYF.

This chain connects TRBV2 to TRBJ2-7; 7 bases map to TRBD1. Germline V lookup: CDR1 SNHLY, CDR2 FYNNEI. There are 16 residues in the CDR3. Trimming removed 1 base from V and 0 bases from J; junction bases left unmatched: 6. The CDR3 DNA is TGTGCCAGCAGTGAAGGCTGGGGGACAGTCTCCTACGAGCAGTACTTC. Translated: CASSEGWGTVSYEQYF.

The rearrangement joins TRBV21-1 to TRBJ1-6; the table names TRBD1, a call not compared with the DNA. TRBV21-1 is annotated as a pseudogene. The CDR3 covers 18 residues. The CDR3 sequence is CASSFNRQGASYNSPLHF. The CDR3 DNA reads as TGTGCCAGCAGCTTCAACCGTCAGGGGGCTTCCTATAATTCACCCCTCCACTTT.

V gene TRBV10-2 combines with J gene TRBJ2-7, with D possibly being TRBD1 (6 bases). The ends were cut back, 0 bases at V and 4 bases at J, with 13 bases in the middle. Germline V gene data show CDR1 as WSHSY and CDR2 as SAAADI. The CDR3 contains 15 residues. Here the CDR3 reads CASSESGHPIYEQYF. The CDR3 DNA follows: TGCGCCAGCAGTGAGTCGGGACACCCGATTTACGAGCAGTACTTC.